The entry that follows covers one T cell receptor (beta chain) sequence. Its antigen is as yet unknown. Baseline, cycle 4 day 1, and cycle 7 day 1 were the blood sampling points. The data belong to a study of OX40 agonist ivuxolimab in advanced cancers. General study findings and limits: Clones of CD4+ and CD8+ blood T cells grew by week 6 at doses of 0.1 to 3.0 mg/kg.

The protocol was immunoSEQ multiplex PCR, while the TCRdb copy is restricted to in-frame clones and leaves out a portion. The sample holds about 18,000 clones, about two thirds seen once. V gave up 0 bases and J gave up 5 bases, with 11 bases separating them. The germline gives CDR1 SGHNT, CDR2 YYREEE (reference sequence). The CDR3 is made up of 14 amino acids. The material was CD4+ or CD8+ T cells sorted from blood, obtained in a trial of the OX40 agonist ivuxolimab. J is TRBJ1-1 and V is TRBV5-4; a weak D match, TRBD1 (6 bases). The receptor was isolated from an adult with an advanced solid tumor such as melanoma, head and neck, liver or kidney cancer. Here the CDR3 reads CASSLAGAQTEAFF. The CDR3 nucleotides are TGTGCCAGCAGCTTGGCAGGGGCTCAAACTGAAGCTTTCTTT.